This T cell receptor (beta chain) stems from a study of blood T cell repertoires in COVID-19. Sequenced by immunoSEQ multiplex PCR; TCRdb stores in-frame clones only, minus some. The repertoire holds some 130,000 clones, with about 88% as singletons. The CDR3 runs to 14 residues. The germline CDR1 and CDR2 sequences are SGHAT and FQNNGV. The ends were cut back, 5 bases at V and 1 base at J, with 11 bases in the middle. This chain connects TRBV11-2 to TRBJ1-2; no clear D. The sample taken for sequencing was peripheral blood. The receptor was derived from a woman of 80 years or more with acute or convalescent COVID-19. The CDR3 spells CASSPRRDNYGYTF. The CDR3 bases are TGTGCCAGCAGCCCGAGACGGGATAACTATGGCTACACCTTC.